Listed below are T cell receptor beta chains from one sample, sequenced in a study of blood T cell repertoires in COVID-19. Sequencing used immunoSEQ multiplex PCR; TCRdb keeps in-frame clones, though not all of them. The data show some 320,000 clones, about 90% seen once. The sample consisted of PBMCs or T cells enriched from blood (not recorded which). The receptors derive from a woman aged 45-60 years who had been exposed to COVID-19. The CDR3 runs from the conserved cysteine through the conserved F or W. The order of the fields is D gene, clone size, V gene, J gene, CDR3 protein, CDR3 DNA. D genes are given only for firm matches. The size entry is marked missing in some rows and otherwise reads once, few, many or a size class.

>TRBD2|-|TRBV9|TRBJ2-1
CASSVGVGGTSGLDNEQFF
TGTGCCAGCAGCGTAGGTGTTGGTGGGACTAGCGGGCTCGACAATGAGCAGTTCTTC
>TRBD2|-|TRBV2|TRBJ2-3
CASSEPNRGEDTQYF
TGTGCCAGCAGTGAACCCAACCGGGGGGAAGATACGCAGTATTTT
>-|-|TRBV5-1|TRBJ2-1
CASSLATSYNEQFF
TGCGCCAGCAGCTTGGCTACTAGCTACAATGAGCAGTTCTTC
>-|-|TRBV2|TRBJ1-2
CASSITGAKGYGYTF
TGTGCCAGCAGTATTACAGGAGCGAAAGGCTATGGCTACACCTTC
>-|-|TRBV10-1|TRBJ2-4
CASSDAHRFLGLAKNIQYF
TGCGCCAGCAGTGATGCCCACAGGTTCTTGGGACTAGCCAAAAACATTCAGTACTTC
>TRBD1|-|TRBV18|TRBJ1-3
CASSPDGPGQVSGNTIYF
TGTGCCAGCTCACCAGACGGCCCGGGACAGGTCTCTGGAAACACCATATATTTT
>TRBD1|few|TRBV5-1|TRBJ1-1
CASSTQTGATEAFF
TGCGCCAGCAGCACTCAGACAGGGGCCACTGAAGCTTTCTTT
>TRBD1|few|TRBV27|TRBJ1-6
CASSTTGGSPLHF
TGTGCCAGCAGTACAACAGGGGGTTCACCCCTCCACTTT
>TRBD2|-|TRBV11-2|TRBJ2-1
CASRGRVTDEQFF
TGTGCCAGCAGGGGGAGGGTTACTGACGAGCAGTTCTTC
>-|-|TRBV5-1|TRBJ2-3
CASSFGQGRETQYF
TGCGCCAGCAGCTTTGGCCAGGGGCGTGAAACGCAGTATTTT
>-|-|TRBV28|TRBJ1-1
CASSLPTLMNTEAFF
TGTGCCAGCAGCTTACCGACACTCATGAACACTGAAGCTTTCTTT
>-|-|TRBV3-1/TRBV3-2|TRBJ1-1
CASKSTDLNTEAFF
TGTGCCAGCAAATCTACAGACCTGAACACTGAAGCTTTCTTT
>-|-|TRBV7-9|TRBJ1-2
CASSLVAVTVNYGYTF
TGTGCCAGCAGCTTAGTTGCGGTTACCGTTAACTATGGCTACACCTTC
>-|-|TRBV5-4|TRBJ2-6
CASSLRTTGANVLTF
TGTGCCAGCAGCTTAAGAACAACTGGGGCCAACGTCCTGACTTTC
>-|-|TRBV15|TRBJ2-7
CATSRVGDLAYEQYF
TGTGCCACCAGCAGAGTTGGGGACTTAGCCTACGAGCAGTACTTC
>-|-|TRBV28|TRBJ1-6
CASRSEGGWTYNSPLHF
TGTGCCAGCAGATCGGAGGGCGGGTGGACCTATAATTCACCCCTCCACTTT
>TRBD2|-|TRBV14|TRBJ2-5
CASSENLAGIETQYF
TGTGCCAGCAGCGAAAACCTAGCGGGGATTGAGACCCAGTACTTC
>TRBD1|-|TRBV3-1/TRBV3-2|TRBJ1-1
CASSGTGDRIIFFSEAFF
TGTGCCAGCAGCGGGACCGGGGACAGGATTATTTTTTTTTCTGAAGCTTTCTTT
>-|few|TRBV4-1|TRBJ1-1
CASSQETTVTEAFF
TGCGCCAGCAGCCAAGAGACAACTGTAACTGAAGCTTTCTTT
>TRBD1|once|TRBV5-1|TRBJ2-7
CASSLGGTAYEQYF
TGCGCCAGCAGCTTGGGGGGGACAGCCTACGAGCAGTACTTC
>-|-|TRBV15|TRBJ2-2
CATGQGNTGELFF
TGTGCCACCGGGCAGGGGAACACCGGGGAGCTGTTTTTT
>-|-|TRBV5-1|TRBJ1-2
CASSFSGGGNYGYTF
TGCGCCAGCAGCTTTTCGGGGGGCGGGAACTATGGCTACACCTTC
>-|-|TRBV3-1/TRBV3-2|TRBJ1-6
CASSPSGGLGNSPLHF
TGTGCCAGCAGCCCAAGCGGGGGGCTGGGTAATTCACCCCTCCACTTT
>TRBD2|-|TRBV27|TRBJ2-5
CASRTTAGGQETQYF
TGTGCCAGCAGAACTACAGCGGGGGGCCAAGAGACCCAGTACTTC
>TRBD2|few|TRBV4-1|TRBJ2-1
CASSPYHSGSPNEQFF
TGCGCCAGCAGCCCCTACCATAGCGGGTCTCCCAATGAGCAGTTCTTC
>TRBD1|few|TRBV18|TRBJ1-2
CASSPDRGTNYGYTF
TGTGCCAGCTCACCTGACAGGGGGACTAACTATGGCTACACCTTC
>TRBD1|-|TRBV6-5|TRBJ2-2
CASKWTGFTGELFF
TGTGCCAGCAAATGGACAGGGTTCACGGGGGAGCTGTTTTTT
>-|-|TRBV30|TRBJ1-3
CAWRTGQFSGNTIYF
TGTGCCTGGAGAACCGGACAGTTCTCTGGAAACACCATATATTTT
>TRBD2|-|TRBV7-8|TRBJ2-3
CASSHETSGGGSDTQYF
TGTGCCAGCAGCCATGAGACTAGCGGGGGGGGCTCCGATACGCAGTATTTT
>-|-|TRBV6-5|TRBJ1-1
CASSILGLNTEAFF
TGTGCCAGCAGTATACTGGGCCTAAACACTGAAGCTTTCTTT
>TRBD2|once|TRBV30|TRBJ2-3
CAWSKPGLTPTDTQYF
TGTGCCTGGTCAAAGCCGGGACTAACGCCCACAGATACGCAGTATTTT
>-|-|TRBV19|TRBJ2-2
CASSITGTTGELFF
TGTGCCAGTAGTATCACGGGAACCACCGGGGAGCTGTTTTTT
>-|-|TRBV4-1|TRBJ2-7
CASSQGTGQYEQYF
TGCGCCAGCAGCCAAGGAACCGGACAGTACGAGCAGTACTTC
>-|few|TRBV6-1|TRBJ1-6
CASSEDRFQGISPLHF
TGTGCCAGCAGTGAAGATCGTTTTCAGGGAATCTCACCCCTCCACTTT
>-|-|TRBV10-3|TRBJ1-4
CAISESERGILFF
TGTGCCATCAGTGAGTCAGAAAGGGGAATCCTGTTTTTT
>-|-|TRBV28|TRBJ1-2
CASSLDMDYGYTF
TGTGCCAGCAGCCTCGACATGGACTATGGCTACACCTTC
>-|-|TRBV4-1|TRBJ2-4
CASSQDRSDPKNIQYF
TGCGCCAGCAGCCAAGACCGGAGCGACCCCAAAAACATTCAGTACTTC
>TRBD1|-|TRBV12-5|TRBJ2-1
CASGFQLTGRGLSLYSYNEQFF
TGTGCTAGTGGTTTCCAACTAACGGGCAGGGGGCTTTCACTCTACTCCTACAATGAGCAGTTCTTC
>-|many|TRBV19|TRBJ1-5
CASSVREHNQPQHF
TGTGCCAGTAGTGTCAGGGAACACAATCAGCCCCAGCATTTT